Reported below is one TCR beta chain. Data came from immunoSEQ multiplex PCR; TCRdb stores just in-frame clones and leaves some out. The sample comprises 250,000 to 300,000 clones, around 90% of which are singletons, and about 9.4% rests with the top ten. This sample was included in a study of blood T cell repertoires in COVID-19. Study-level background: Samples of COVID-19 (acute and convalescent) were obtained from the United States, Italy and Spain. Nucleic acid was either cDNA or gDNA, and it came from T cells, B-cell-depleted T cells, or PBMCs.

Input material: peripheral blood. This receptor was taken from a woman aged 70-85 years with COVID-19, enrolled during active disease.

CDR3 sequence reads: CASSQTTSGRSNEQFF. The CDR3 nucleotides read TGTGCCAGCAGTCAGACAACTAGCGGGAGGTCAAATGAGCAGTTCTTC. V usage is TRBV14 and J usage is TRBJ2-1; 12 bases fit TRBD2. Germline V gene lookup returns CDR1 SGHDN and CDR2 FVKESK. There are 16 residues in the CDR3. V lost 6 bases, J lost 7 bases, and 10 bases stayed unmatched.